This T cell receptor (beta chain) comes out of a study of Graves' ophthalmopathy and Graves' hyperthyroidism. General study findings and limits: Blood repertoires reportedly contained most expanded thyroid clonotypes above 0.001 frequency.

Amplification of the TCR beta CDR3 regions used RNA transcripts (as template). The library came from an HTBI-primed first-round RT-PCR and a second-round multiplex PCR. TCRdb passed the multiplex PCR reads through MiXCR, listing each CDR3 protein once. The repertoire has 1 million to 1.3 million distinct CDR3 sequences, about 35% of them found once; the top ten carry approximately 12%. Other autoimmune diseases, uncontrolled infections, pregnancy or lactation ruled patients out of participation. It was on clinical symptoms, serum thyroxine, TRAb, thyroid ultrasound and orbital computed tomography that diagnosis relied. This clonotype has just a few counts. Its antigen is undetermined. The ends were cut back, 6 bases at V and 6 bases at J, with 18 bases in the middle. The CDR3 has 14 amino acids. Germline CDR1 MNHNS, CDR2 SASEGT.

Sequencing was done on a sample of peripheral blood or thyroid tissue (not recorded which). The genes are TRBV6-1 and TRBJ2-7; D is possibly TRBD1 (6 bases). The source of this sequence is an adult man with Graves' hyperthyroidism. DNA of the CDR3: TGTGCCAGCAGCGCAACGCTTCAGGGGATCGAGCAGTACTTC. Residues: CASSATLQGIEQYF.